A selection of T cell receptor beta chains follows, all from one sample in a study of T cells in Graves' hyperthyroidism and ophthalmopathy. One entry per CDR3 protein results from TCRdb running MiXCR on the multiplex PCR reads. The sample holds around 520,000 distinct CDR3 sequences, about 15% seen once. Sequenced material: blood. Source of these receptors: a woman between 18 and 29 years old with Graves' hyperthyroidism. Each CDR3 is given with its conserved first and last residue. The order of the fields is V gene, clone size, D gene, J gene, CDR3 DNA, CDR3 protein. The D gene is left open where the match is weak. Not every row has a clone size; where given, it reads once, few, many or a size class.

V gene: TRBV2
clone size: once
D gene: -
J gene: TRBJ2-3
CDR3 DNA: TGTGCCAGCAGACCTGGGACAAGTAGCACAGATACGCAGTATTTT
CDR3 protein: CASRPGTSSTDTQYF

V gene: TRBV18
clone size: many
D gene: TRBD1
J gene: TRBJ1-4
CDR3 DNA: TGTGCCAGCTCACTACGGGACAGGGGTGCAACTAATGAAAAACTGTTTTTT
CDR3 protein: CASSLRDRGATNEKLFF

V gene: TRBV3-1
clone size: many
D gene: -
J gene: TRBJ1-5
CDR3 DNA: TGTGCCAGCAGCCAAGATCGTGGGGGGGTTCAGCCCCAGCATTTT
CDR3 protein: CASSQDRGGVQPQHF

V gene: TRBV24-1
clone size: many
D gene: -
J gene: TRBJ1-2
CDR3 DNA: TGTGCCACCAGTGATTTGGACAGACCATATGGCTACACCTTC
CDR3 protein: CATSDLDRPYGYTF

V gene: TRBV5-1
clone size: few
D gene: -
J gene: TRBJ1-4
CDR3 DNA: TGCGCCAGCAGCTTGGAGCTGAACCTTCCGGAAAAACTGTTTTTT
CDR3 protein: CASSLELNLPEKLFF

V gene: TRBV28
clone size: many
D gene: TRBD2
J gene: TRBJ2-7
CDR3 DNA: TGTGCCAGCAGTTTAAGGGGACTAGCGGTCCTCTGGTACGAGCAGTACTTC
CDR3 protein: CASSLRGLAVLWYEQYF

V gene: TRBV30
clone size: many
D gene: -
J gene: TRBJ1-6
CDR3 DNA: TGTGCCTGGAGTCAGGGTGGCAATTCACCCCTCCACTTT
CDR3 protein: CAWSQGGNSPLHF

V gene: TRBV4-1
clone size: -
D gene: TRBD2
J gene: TRBJ2-1
CDR3 DNA: TGCACCAGCAGCCAAGATCCCCAGGGAGGGGACGAGCAGTTCTTC
CDR3 protein: CTSSQDPQGGDEQFF

V gene: TRBV3-1
clone size: many
D gene: -
J gene: TRBJ2-1
CDR3 DNA: TGTGCCAGCAGCCAACTAACAACCTATGAGCAGTTCTTC
CDR3 protein: CASSQLTTYEQFF

V gene: TRBV11-2
clone size: many
D gene: -
J gene: TRBJ1-4
CDR3 DNA: TGTGCCAGCAGCTTAGTGTCAGCAACTAATGAAAAACTGTTTTTT
CDR3 protein: CASSLVSATNEKLFF

V gene: TRBV12-3/TRBV12-4
clone size: many
D gene: -
J gene: TRBJ2-2
CDR3 DNA: TGTGCCAGCAGTTTAGCGCAAGTTAACACCGGGGAGCTGTTTTTT
CDR3 protein: CASSLAQVNTGELFF

V gene: TRBV7-9
clone size: few
D gene: -
J gene: TRBJ1-5
CDR3 DNA: TGTGCCAGCAGCCCCTCAAGGGACAATCAGCCCCAGCATTTT
CDR3 protein: CASSPSRDNQPQHF

V gene: TRBV25-1
clone size: few
D gene: TRBD1
J gene: TRBJ1-4
CDR3 DNA: TGTGCCAGCAGTCCCGCGTTCGGGACAGGGGGATTTTTTGAAAAACTGTTTTTT
CDR3 protein: CASSPAFGTGGFFEKLFF

V gene: TRBV12-3/TRBV12-4
clone size: -
D gene: -
J gene: TRBJ2-7
CDR3 DNA: TGTGCCAGCAGTTTAACTGTAGGCCCCTACGAGCAGTACTTC
CDR3 protein: CASSLTVGPYEQYF

V gene: TRBV19
clone size: few
D gene: -
J gene: TRBJ1-4
CDR3 DNA: TGTGCCAGTAGTATAACAGTGGAGGGTGAAAAACTGTTTTTT
CDR3 protein: CASSITVEGEKLFF

V gene: TRBV3-1
clone size: many
D gene: -
J gene: TRBJ2-5
CDR3 DNA: TGTGCCAGCAGCCTGAACAGGGGAGGGTATGGGGAGACCCAGTACTTC
CDR3 protein: CASSLNRGGYGETQYF

V gene: TRBV13
clone size: many
D gene: TRBD1
J gene: TRBJ1-1
CDR3 DNA: TGTGCCAGCAGCTTGGGGGACAGGGGCGGGTGGAACACTGAAGCTTTCTTT
CDR3 protein: CASSLGDRGGWNTEAFF

V gene: TRBV25-1
clone size: few
D gene: -
J gene: TRBJ2-1
CDR3 DNA: TGTGCCAGCAGTGAATCGGGGCGGGAAAATATATACAATGAGCAGTCCTTC
CDR3 protein: CASSESGRENIYNEQSF

V gene: TRBV20-1
clone size: -
D gene: TRBD1
J gene: TRBJ2-1
CDR3 DNA: TGCAGTGCTAGACCTCCGGGACAGGGGAAAAAGTTCTTC
CDR3 protein: CSARPPGQGKKFF

V gene: TRBV12-3/TRBV12-4
clone size: -
D gene: TRBD2
J gene: TRBJ2-5
CDR3 DNA: TGTGCCAGCAGTATCGGACTAGCGGGAGTAGGGGAGACCCAGTACTTC
CDR3 protein: CASSIGLAGVGETQYF

V gene: TRBV24-1
clone size: -
D gene: -
J gene: TRBJ2-7
CDR3 DNA: TGTGCCACCAGTGATCCCCGGGACGGCTACGAGCAGTACTTC
CDR3 protein: CATSDPRDGYEQYF

V gene: TRBV2
clone size: -
D gene: TRBD1
J gene: TRBJ2-5
CDR3 DNA: TGTGCCAGCAGTTACCCCTCCGGGACAGGGGGCCTAGAGACCCAGTACTTC
CDR3 protein: CASSYPSGTGGLETQYF

V gene: TRBV6-5
clone size: -
D gene: -
J gene: TRBJ2-1
CDR3 DNA: TGTGCCAGCAGCTTCCTCGGACTTACCAATGAGCAGTTCTTC
CDR3 protein: CASSFLGLTNEQFF

V gene: TRBV12-3/TRBV12-4
clone size: many
D gene: TRBD2
J gene: TRBJ2-3
CDR3 DNA: TGTGCCAGCAGCTCCCTAGCGGATGTCACAGATACGCAGTATTTT
CDR3 protein: CASSSLADVTDTQYF

V gene: TRBV6-1
clone size: many
D gene: -
J gene: TRBJ1-5
CDR3 DNA: TGTGCCAGCAAGGGCCCCAATCAGCCCCAGCATTTT
CDR3 protein: CASKGPNQPQHF

V gene: TRBV9
clone size: -
D gene: -
J gene: TRBJ2-5
CDR3 DNA: TGTGCCAACGCAAGGGGGATACAGTTTCAAGAGACCCAGTACTTC
CDR3 protein: CANARGIQFQETQYF

V gene: TRBV7-8
clone size: many
D gene: -
J gene: TRBJ1-5
CDR3 DNA: TGTGCCAGCAGCTTTGCAAGGGTCAGGAGCAATCAGCCCCAGCATTTT
CDR3 protein: CASSFARVRSNQPQHF

V gene: TRBV10-3
clone size: few
D gene: TRBD1
J gene: TRBJ1-3
CDR3 DNA: TGTGCCATCAGCATGACAGGGGCTCGGCTTACACACTCTGGAAACACCATATATTTT
CDR3 protein: CAISMTGARLTHSGNTIYF

V gene: TRBV2
clone size: few
D gene: TRBD1
J gene: TRBJ1-2
CDR3 DNA: TGTGCCAGCGGGGAACCGACAGGGGGAGGGGATGGCTACACCTTC
CDR3 protein: CASGEPTGGGDGYTF

V gene: TRBV10-3
clone size: -
D gene: TRBD2
J gene: TRBJ2-1
CDR3 DNA: TGTGCCATCAAGCGGGAGGACCTCTACAATGAGCAGTTCTTC
CDR3 protein: CAIKREDLYNEQFF

V gene: TRBV18
clone size: -
D gene: -
J gene: TRBJ2-3
CDR3 DNA: TGTGCCAGCTCACCAGGAGCCGCCACAGATACGCAGTATTTT
CDR3 protein: CASSPGAATDTQYF

V gene: TRBV28
clone size: many
D gene: TRBD1
J gene: TRBJ1-4
CDR3 DNA: TGTGCCAGCAGTTTCCAGACAGGGGGGGCTGAAAAACTGTTTTTT
CDR3 protein: CASSFQTGGAEKLFF

V gene: TRBV13
clone size: many
D gene: TRBD2
J gene: TRBJ2-1
CDR3 DNA: TGTGCCAGCAGCTCCCCCACTAGCGCAGAATCCTACAATGAGCAGTTCTTC
CDR3 protein: CASSSPTSAESYNEQFF

V gene: TRBV20-1
clone size: many
D gene: -
J gene: TRBJ2-3
CDR3 DNA: TGCAGTGCTAGAACGGGGGGCACAGATACGCAGTATTTT
CDR3 protein: CSARTGGTDTQYF

V gene: TRBV14
clone size: -
D gene: -
J gene: TRBJ1-4
CDR3 DNA: TGTGCCAGCAGCCCCTGGGACCTTAATGAAAAACTGTTTTTT
CDR3 protein: CASSPWDLNEKLFF

V gene: TRBV6-1
clone size: many
D gene: TRBD1
J gene: TRBJ1-3
CDR3 DNA: TGTGCCAGCAGTCTGGGACAGGGAGGTTCCTCCGGAAACACCATATATTTT
CDR3 protein: CASSLGQGGSSGNTIYF

V gene: TRBV5-5
clone size: many
D gene: -
J gene: TRBJ1-1
CDR3 DNA: TGTGCCAGCAGCTTGAGAGTTGACGGGGTGGGCACTGAAGCTTTCTTT
CDR3 protein: CASSLRVDGVGTEAFF

V gene: TRBV6-2/TRBV6-3
clone size: few
D gene: TRBD2
J gene: TRBJ2-2
CDR3 DNA: TGTGCCAGCAGCCGGACTAGCGGGAGGGTAATAAACACCGGGGAGCTGTTTTTT
CDR3 protein: CASSRTSGRVINTGELFF

V gene: TRBV6-5
clone size: -
D gene: -
J gene: TRBJ1-1
CDR3 DNA: TGTGCCAGCAGTTCCCTGGAGGGGCTGGCTTTCTTT
CDR3 protein: CASSSLEGLAFF

V gene: TRBV29-1
clone size: many
D gene: -
J gene: TRBJ2-2
CDR3 DNA: TGCAGCGTTGTGGGCACCGGGGAGCTGTTTTTT
CDR3 protein: CSVVGTGELFF

V gene: TRBV5-1
clone size: many
D gene: -
J gene: TRBJ1-3
CDR3 DNA: TGCGCCAGCAGCCAGTCAATGGATCGGGGGACTGGAAACACCATATATTTT
CDR3 protein: CASSQSMDRGTGNTIYF

V gene: TRBV5-1
clone size: few
D gene: TRBD2
J gene: TRBJ2-3
CDR3 DNA: TGCGCCAGCTTAAGGGGGGCTAGCGGGAGTGCAGATACGCAGTATTTT
CDR3 protein: CASLRGASGSADTQYF